One sample yielded the 6 T cell receptor beta chains listed below, sequenced in a study of blood T cell repertoires in COVID-19. The method was immunoSEQ multiplex PCR; TCRdb's version includes in-frame clones alone and lacks a portion of them. Among approximately 170,000 clones listed, around 80% were seen once. Sequencing was carried out using peripheral blood. The source is a woman in her 70s with COVID-19, enrolled during active disease.

The rearrangement uses TRBV10-3 and TRBJ2-4, with a weak D call TRBD1 (6 bases). V lost 2 bases, J lost 7 bases, and 15 bases lay in between. This CDR3 spans 15 amino acids. Germline loops: CDR1 ENHRY, CDR2 SYGVKD. The CDR3 region has the DNA TGTGCCATCAGTGAGGCTCGAGGGGGTTCGAACATTCAGTACTTC. Its protein is CAISEARGGSNIQYF.

This clone was recorded a few times. V is TRBV28 and J is TRBJ2-7, with 9 positions matching TRBD1. CDR1 is MDHEN, CDR2 SYDVKM, per germline. V gave up 2 bases and J gave up 6 bases; unmatched junction bases: 8. The CDR3 extends over 15 amino acids. CDR3 in amino acids: CASSLPGQGVTEQYF. CDR3 DNA sequence: TGTGCCAGCAGTTTACCGGGACAGGGAGTCACCGAGCAGTACTTC.

This rearrangement joins TRBV28 to TRBJ1-2; TRBD1 matches at 8 bases. Germline values: CDR1 MDHEN, CDR2 SYDVKM. The CDR3 runs to 13 residues. Trimming removed 6 bases from V and 7 bases from J; junction bases left unmatched: 7. The CDR3 DNA reads TGTGCCAGCAGCGGCAGGGGGCGGTTTGGCTACACCTTC. Encoded protein: CASSGRGRFGYTF.

This rearrangement joins TRBV27 to TRBJ2-7; 12 nucleotides agree with TRBD2. J lost 7 bases, V lost 8 bases, and 9 bases had no gene match. Germline CDR1 and CDR2: MNHEY and SMNVEV (reference sequence). The CDR3 spans 14 residues. CDR3 loop: CASPPTSGGREQYV. In DNA, the CDR3 is TGTGCCAGCCCCCCGACTAGCGGGGGAAGGGAGCAGTACGTC.

The chain links TRBV24-1 to TRBJ1-1, with 7 bases fitting TRBD1. The CDR3 loop spans 14 amino acids. The germline CDR1 and CDR2 sequences are KGHDR and SFDVKD. V gave up 3 bases and J gave up 8 bases; unmatched junction bases: 8. The CDR3 DNA follows: TGTGCCACCAGTGATCCTGGGGACAGTGGGGAAGCTTTCTTT. This gives the protein CATSDPGDSGEAFF.

This chain uses TRBV28 with TRBJ2-4; D gene uncertain. Germline loops: CDR1 MDHEN, CDR2 SYDVKM. V gave up 4 bases and J gave up 0 bases, with 13 bases separating them. This CDR3 is built from 16 residues. The CDR3, as DNA: TGTGCCAGCAGTTCTCCAGGTCCTCTAGCCAAAAACATTCAGTACTTC. Its translation: CASSSPGPLAKNIQYF. The variable domain in full, with the rest retrieved from reference TRBV28 and TRBJ2-4, is DVKVTQSSRYLVKRTGEKVFLECVQDMDHENMFWYRQDPGLGLRLIYFSYDVKMKEKGDIPEGYSVSREKKERFSLILESASTNQTSMYLCASSSPGPLAKNIQYFGAGTRLSVL.